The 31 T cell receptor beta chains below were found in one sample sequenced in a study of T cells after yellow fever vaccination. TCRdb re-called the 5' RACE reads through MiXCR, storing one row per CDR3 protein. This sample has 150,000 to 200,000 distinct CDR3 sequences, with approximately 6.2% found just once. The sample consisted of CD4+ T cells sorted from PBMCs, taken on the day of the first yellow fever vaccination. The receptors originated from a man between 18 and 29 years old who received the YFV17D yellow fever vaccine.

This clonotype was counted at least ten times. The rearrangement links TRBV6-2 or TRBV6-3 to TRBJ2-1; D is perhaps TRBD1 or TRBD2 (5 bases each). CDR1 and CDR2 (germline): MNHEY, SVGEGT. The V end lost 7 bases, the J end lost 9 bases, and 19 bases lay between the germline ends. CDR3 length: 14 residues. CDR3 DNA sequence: TGTGCCAGCACCCAGGGAACCGGGGCGGGTGAGCAGTTCTTC. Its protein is CASTQGTGAGEQFF.

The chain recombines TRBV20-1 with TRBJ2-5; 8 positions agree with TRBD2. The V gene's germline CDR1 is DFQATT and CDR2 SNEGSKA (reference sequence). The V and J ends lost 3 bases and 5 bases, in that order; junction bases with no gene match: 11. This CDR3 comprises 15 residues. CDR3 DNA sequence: TGCAGTGCTAGGAGAGGAGGGACTAGTCACGAGACCCAGTACTTC. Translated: CSARRGGTSHETQYF.

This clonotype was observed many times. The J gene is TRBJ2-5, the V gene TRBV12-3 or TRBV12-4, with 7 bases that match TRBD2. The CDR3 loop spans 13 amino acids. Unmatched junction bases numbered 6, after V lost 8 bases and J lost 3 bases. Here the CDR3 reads CASLQTSKETQYF. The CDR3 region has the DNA TGTGCCAGCTTACAGACTAGCAAAGAGACCCAGTACTTC.

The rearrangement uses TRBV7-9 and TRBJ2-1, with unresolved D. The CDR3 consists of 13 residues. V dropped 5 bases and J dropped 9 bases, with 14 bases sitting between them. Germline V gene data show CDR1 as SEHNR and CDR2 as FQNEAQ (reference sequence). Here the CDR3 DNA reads TGTGCCAGCAGCCTACTCCACGATCGTGAGCAGTTCTTC. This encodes CASSLLHDREQFF.

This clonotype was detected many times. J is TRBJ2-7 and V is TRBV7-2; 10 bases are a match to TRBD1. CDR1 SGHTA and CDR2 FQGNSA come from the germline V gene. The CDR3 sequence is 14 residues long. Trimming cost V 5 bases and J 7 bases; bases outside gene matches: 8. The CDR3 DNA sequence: TGTGCCAGCAGCACCCGACAGGGGGCAGGAGAGCAGTACTTC. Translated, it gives CASSTRQGAGEQYF. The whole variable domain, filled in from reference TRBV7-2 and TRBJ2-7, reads GAGVSQSPSNKVTEKGKDVELRCDPISGHTALYWYRQSLGQGLEFLIYFQGNSAPDKSGLPSDRFSAERTGGSVSTLTIQRTQQEDSAVYLCASSTRQGAGEQYFGPGTRLTVT.

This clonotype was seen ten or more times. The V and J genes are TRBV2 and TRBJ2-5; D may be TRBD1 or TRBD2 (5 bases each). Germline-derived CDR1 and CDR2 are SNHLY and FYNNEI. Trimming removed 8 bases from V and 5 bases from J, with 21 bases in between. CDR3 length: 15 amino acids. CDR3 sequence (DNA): TGTGCCAGCGGGGACGGCCGGGCCGCTGGCGAGACCCAGTACTTC. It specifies CASGDGRAAGETQYF.

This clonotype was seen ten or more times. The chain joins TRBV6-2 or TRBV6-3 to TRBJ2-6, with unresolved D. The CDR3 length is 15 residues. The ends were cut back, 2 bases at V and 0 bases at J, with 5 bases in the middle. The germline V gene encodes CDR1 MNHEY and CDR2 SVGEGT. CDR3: CASSYAHSGANVLTF. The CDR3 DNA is TGTGCCAGCAGTTACGCTCACTCTGGGGCCAACGTCCTGACTTTC.

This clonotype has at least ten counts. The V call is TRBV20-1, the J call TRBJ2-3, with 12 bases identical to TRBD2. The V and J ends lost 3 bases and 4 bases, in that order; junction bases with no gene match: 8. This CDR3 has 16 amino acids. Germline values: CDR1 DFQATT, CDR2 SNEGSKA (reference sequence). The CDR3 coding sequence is TGCAGTGCTAGCCCTAGCGGGGGGGCACGCCCAGATACGCAGTATTTT. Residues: CSASPSGGARPDTQYF.

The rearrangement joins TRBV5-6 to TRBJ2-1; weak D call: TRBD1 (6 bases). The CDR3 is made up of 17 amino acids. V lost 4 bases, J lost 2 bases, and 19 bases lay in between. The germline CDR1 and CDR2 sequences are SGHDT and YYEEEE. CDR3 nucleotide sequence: TGTGCCAGCAGCGGAAACCTCCCAGGGGATACCTACAATGAGCAGTTCTTC. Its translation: CASSGNLPGDTYNEQFF.

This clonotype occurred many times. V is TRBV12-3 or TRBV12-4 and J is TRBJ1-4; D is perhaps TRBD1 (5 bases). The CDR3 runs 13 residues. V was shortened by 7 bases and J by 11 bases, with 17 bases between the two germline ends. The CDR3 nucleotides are TGTGCCAGCATGGGGACCAGGCTCTCGAAACTGTTTTTT. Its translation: CASMGTRLSKLFF.

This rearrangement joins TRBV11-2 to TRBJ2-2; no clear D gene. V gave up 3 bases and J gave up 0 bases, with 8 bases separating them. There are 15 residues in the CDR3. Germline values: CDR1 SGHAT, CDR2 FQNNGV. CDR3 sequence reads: CASSFRRSNTGELFF. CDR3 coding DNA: TGTGCCAGCAGCTTTAGGAGATCGAACACCGGGGAGCTGTTTTTT.

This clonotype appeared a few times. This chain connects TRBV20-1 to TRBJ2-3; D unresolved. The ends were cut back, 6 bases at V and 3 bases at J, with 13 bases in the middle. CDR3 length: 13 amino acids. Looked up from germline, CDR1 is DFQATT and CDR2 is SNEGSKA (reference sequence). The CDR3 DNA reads TGCAGTGCCCAACCTACGGATACAGATACGCAGTATTTT. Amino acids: CSAQPTDTDTQYF.

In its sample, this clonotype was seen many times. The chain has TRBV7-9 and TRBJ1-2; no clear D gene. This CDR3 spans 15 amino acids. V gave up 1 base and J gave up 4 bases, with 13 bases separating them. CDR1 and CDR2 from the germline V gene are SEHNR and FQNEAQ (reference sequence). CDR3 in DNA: TGTGCCAGCAGCTTAGGGGTTTTGGTTGGCTATGGCTACACCTTC. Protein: CASSLGVLVGYGYTF.

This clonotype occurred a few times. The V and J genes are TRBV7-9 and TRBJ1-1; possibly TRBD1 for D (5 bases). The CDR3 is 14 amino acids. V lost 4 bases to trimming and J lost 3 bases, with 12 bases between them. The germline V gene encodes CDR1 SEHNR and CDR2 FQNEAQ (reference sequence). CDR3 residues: CASSYRRDDTEAFF. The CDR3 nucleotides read TGTGCCAGCAGCTATCGCAGGGATGACACTGAAGCTTTCTTT. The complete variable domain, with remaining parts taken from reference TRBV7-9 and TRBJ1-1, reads DTGVSQNPRHKITKRGQNVTFRCDPISEHNRLYWYRQTLGQGPEFLTYFQNEAQLEKSRLLSDRFSAERPKGSFSTLEIQRTEQGDSAMYLCASSYRRDDTEAFFGQGTRLTVV.

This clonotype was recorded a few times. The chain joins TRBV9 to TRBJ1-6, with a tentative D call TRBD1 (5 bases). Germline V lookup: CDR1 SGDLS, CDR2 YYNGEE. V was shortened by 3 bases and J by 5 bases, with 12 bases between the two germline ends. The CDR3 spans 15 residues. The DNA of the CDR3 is TGTGCCAGCAGCGAACAGGTCGGCAATAATTCACCCCTCCACTTT. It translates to CASSEQVGNNSPLHF.

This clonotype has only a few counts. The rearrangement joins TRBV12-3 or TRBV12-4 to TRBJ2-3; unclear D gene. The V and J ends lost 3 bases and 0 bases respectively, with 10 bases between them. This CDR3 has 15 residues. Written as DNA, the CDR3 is TGTGCCAGCAGTTTTGTTCCAGCTAGCACAGATACGCAGTATTTT. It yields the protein CASSFVPASTDTQYF.

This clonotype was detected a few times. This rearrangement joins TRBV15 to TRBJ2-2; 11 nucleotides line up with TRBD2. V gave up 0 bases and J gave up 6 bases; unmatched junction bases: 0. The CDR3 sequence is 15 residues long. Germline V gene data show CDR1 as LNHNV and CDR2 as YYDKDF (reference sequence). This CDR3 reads CATSRELAGAGELFF. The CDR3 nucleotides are TGTGCCACCAGCAGAGAACTAGCGGGGGCCGGGGAGCTGTTTTTT.

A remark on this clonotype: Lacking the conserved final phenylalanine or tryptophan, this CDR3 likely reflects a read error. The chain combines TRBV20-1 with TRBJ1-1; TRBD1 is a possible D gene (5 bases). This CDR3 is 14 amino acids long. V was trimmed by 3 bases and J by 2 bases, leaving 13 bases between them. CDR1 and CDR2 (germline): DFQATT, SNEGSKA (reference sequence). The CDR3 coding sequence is TGCAGTGCTAGCGCGGGACCGCTCAACACTGAAGCTTTCCTT. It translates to CSASAGPLNTEAFL.

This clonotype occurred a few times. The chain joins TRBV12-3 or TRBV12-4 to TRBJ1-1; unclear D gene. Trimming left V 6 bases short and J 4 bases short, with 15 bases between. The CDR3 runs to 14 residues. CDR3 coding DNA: TGTGCCAGCAGCCTCCCGGCTGTAGGCACTGAAGCTTTCTTT. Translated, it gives CASSLPAVGTEAFF.

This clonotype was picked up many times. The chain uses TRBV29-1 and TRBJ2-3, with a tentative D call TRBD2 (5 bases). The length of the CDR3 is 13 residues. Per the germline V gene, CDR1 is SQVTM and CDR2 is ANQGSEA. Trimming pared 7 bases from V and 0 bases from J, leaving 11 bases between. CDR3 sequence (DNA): TGCAGCGCGGGGTCTACTAGCACAGATACGCAGTATTTT. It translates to CSAGSTSTDTQYF.

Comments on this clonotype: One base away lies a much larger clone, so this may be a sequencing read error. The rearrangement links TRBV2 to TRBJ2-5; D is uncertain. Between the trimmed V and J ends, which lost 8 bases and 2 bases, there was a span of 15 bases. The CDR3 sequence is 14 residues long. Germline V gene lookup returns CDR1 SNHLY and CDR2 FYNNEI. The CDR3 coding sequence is TGTGCCAGCGCCCCCGACTGGAGTCAAGAGACCCAGTACTTC. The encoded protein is CASAPDWSQETQYF.

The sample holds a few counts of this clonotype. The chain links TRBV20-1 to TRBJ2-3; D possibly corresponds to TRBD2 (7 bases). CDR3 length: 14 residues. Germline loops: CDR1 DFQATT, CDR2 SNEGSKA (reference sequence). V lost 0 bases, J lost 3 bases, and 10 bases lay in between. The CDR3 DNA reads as TGCAGTGCTAGAGACGGGGGGCTTACAGATACGCAGTATTTT. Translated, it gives CSARDGGLTDTQYF.

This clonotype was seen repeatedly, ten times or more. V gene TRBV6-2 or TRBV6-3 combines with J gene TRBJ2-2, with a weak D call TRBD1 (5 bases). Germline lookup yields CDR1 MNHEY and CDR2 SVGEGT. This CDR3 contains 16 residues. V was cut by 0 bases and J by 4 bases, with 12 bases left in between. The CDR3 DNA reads TGTGCCAGCAGTTACTCTGCCACAGGCTCCACCGGGGAGCTGTTTTTT. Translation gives CASSYSATGSTGELFF.

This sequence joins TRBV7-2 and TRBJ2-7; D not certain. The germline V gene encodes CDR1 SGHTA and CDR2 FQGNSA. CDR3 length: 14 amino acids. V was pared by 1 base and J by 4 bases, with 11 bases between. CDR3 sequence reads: CASSLGSARYEQYV. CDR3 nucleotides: TGTGCCAGCAGCTTAGGGAGCGCCAGATACGAGCAGTACGTC.

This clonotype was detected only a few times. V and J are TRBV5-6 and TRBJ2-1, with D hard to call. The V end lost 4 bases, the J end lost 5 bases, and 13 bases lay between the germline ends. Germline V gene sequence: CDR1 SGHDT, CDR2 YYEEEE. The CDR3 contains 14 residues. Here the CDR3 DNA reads TGTGCCAGCAGCCCGCCGACACAGCACAATGAGCAGTTCTTC. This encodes CASSPPTQHNEQFF.

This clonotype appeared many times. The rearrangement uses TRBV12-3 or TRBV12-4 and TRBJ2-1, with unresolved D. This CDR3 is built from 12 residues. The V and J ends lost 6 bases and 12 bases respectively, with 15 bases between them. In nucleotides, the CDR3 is TGTGCCAGCAGCACGATGAGCGATAGGCAGTTCTTC. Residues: CASSTMSDRQFF.

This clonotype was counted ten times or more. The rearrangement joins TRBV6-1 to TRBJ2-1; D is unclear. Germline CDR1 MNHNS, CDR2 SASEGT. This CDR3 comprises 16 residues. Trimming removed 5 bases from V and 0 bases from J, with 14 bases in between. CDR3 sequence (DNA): TGTGCCAGCAGTCTAGAGTCGAGGAGCTCCTACAATGAGCAGTTCTTC. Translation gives CASSLESRSSYNEQFF.

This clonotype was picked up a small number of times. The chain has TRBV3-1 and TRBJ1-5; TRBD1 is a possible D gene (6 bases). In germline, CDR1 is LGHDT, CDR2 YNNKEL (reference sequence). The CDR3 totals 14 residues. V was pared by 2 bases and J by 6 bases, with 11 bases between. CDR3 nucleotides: TGTGCCAGCAGCCAAACAGGGTTAAGTCAGCCCCAGCATTTT. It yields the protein CASSQTGLSQPQHF. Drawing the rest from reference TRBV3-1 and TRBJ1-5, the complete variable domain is DTAVSQTPKYLVTQMGNDKSIKCEQNLGHDTMYWYKQDSKKFLKIMFSYNNKELIINETVPNRFSPKSPDKAHLNLHINSLELGDSAVYFCASSQTGLSQPQHFGDGTRLSIL.

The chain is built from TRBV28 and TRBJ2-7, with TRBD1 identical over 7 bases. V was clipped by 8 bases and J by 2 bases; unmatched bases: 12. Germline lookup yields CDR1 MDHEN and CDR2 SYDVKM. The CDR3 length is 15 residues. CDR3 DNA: TGTGCCAGCGGCCCCCGGGACAGAACCACCTACGAGCAGTACGTC. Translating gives CASGPRDRTTYEQYV.

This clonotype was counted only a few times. Here the CDR3 reads CASHSYSYEQYF. The CDR3, as DNA: TGTGCCAGCCATTCCTATTCCTACGAGCAGTACTTC. The genes are TRBV6-6 and TRBJ2-7; D gene ambiguous. Per the germline V gene, CDR1 is MNHNY and CDR2 is SVGAGI (reference sequence). V shed 8 bases and J shed 1 base, with 9 bases lying between them. The CDR3 spans 12 residues.

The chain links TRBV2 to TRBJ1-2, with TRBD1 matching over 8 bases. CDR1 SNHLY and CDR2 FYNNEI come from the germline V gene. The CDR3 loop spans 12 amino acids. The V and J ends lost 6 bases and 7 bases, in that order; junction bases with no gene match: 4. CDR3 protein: CASSQGASGYTF. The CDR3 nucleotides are TGTGCCAGCAGCCAGGGGGCGAGTGGCTACACCTTC.